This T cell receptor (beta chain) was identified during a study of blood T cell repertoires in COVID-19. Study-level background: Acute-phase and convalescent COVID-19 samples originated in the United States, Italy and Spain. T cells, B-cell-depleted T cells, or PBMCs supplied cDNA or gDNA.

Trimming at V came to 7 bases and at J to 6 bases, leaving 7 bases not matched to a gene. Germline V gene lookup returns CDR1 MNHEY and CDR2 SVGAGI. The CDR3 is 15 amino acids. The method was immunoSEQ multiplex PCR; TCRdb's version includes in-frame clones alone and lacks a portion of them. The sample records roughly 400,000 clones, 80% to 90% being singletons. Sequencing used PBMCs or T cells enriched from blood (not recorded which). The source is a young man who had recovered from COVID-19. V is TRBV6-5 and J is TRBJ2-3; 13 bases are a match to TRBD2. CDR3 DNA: TGTGCCAGCATGACCCGGACTAGCGGGAGTGATACGCAGTATTTT. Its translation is CASMTRTSGSDTQYF.